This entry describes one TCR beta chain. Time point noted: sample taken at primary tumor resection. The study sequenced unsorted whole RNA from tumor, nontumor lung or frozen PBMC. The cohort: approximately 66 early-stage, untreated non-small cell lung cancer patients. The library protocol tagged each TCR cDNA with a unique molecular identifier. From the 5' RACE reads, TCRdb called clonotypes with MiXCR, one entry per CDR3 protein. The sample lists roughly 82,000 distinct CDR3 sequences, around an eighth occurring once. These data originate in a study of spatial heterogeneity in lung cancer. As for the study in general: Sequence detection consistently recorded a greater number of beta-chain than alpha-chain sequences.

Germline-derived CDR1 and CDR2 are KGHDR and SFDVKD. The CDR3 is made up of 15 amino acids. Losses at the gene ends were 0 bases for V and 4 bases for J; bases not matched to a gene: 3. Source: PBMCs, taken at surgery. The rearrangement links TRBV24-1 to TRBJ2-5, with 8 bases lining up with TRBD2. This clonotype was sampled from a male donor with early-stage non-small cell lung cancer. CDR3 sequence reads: CATSDLISGTETQYF. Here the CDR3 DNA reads TGTGCCACCAGTGATTTGATTAGCGGGACAGAGACCCAGTACTTC.